The 28 T cell receptor beta chains in this list originate from one sample, sequenced in a study of cytomegalovirus exposure and HLA in healthy donors. Primers for the PCR totalled 60 Vbeta and 13 Jbeta. Sequencing used immunoSEQ multiplex PCR; TCRdb keeps in-frame clones, though not all of them. The table records more than 80,000 clones, roughly 77% of them present only once. The sample taken for sequencing was PBMCs. The source is a man aged 60 to 69 in good health and CMV-seronegative.

Remarks on this clone: A read error may account for a junction end that differs from germline. V and J are TRBV7-7 and TRBJ2-2, with D maybe TRBD2 (5 bases). CDR1 is SSHAT, CDR2 FNYEAQ, per germline (reference sequence). The CDR3 sequence is 14 residues long. The CDR3 reads CASSPGPGTGELFF. The DNA of the CDR3 is TGTGCTAGCAGCCCTGGCCCGGGGACCGGGGAGCTGTTTTTT.

V and J are TRBV19 and TRBJ2-6; TRBD1 aligns across 7 bases. CDR3 length equals 18 residues. V was pared by 3 bases and J by 0 bases, with 8 bases of the junction left unmatched. Looked up from germline, CDR1 is LNHDA and CDR2 is SQIVND (reference sequence). The CDR3 loop reads CASSIQGQTRSGANVLTF. The CDR3 DNA is TGTGCCAGTAGTATCCAGGGACAGACGCGCTCTGGGGCCAACGTCCTGACTTTC.

The J gene is TRBJ2-5, the V gene TRBV18; maybe TRBD2 (6 bases). V gave up 0 bases and J gave up 2 bases, with 10 bases separating them. Germline V gene sequence: CDR1 KGHSH, CDR2 LQKENI. The CDR3 sequence is 15 residues long. CDR3 bases: TGTGCCAGCTCACCACCTGGGGGGTGGCAAGAGACCCAGTACTTC. The encoded protein is CASSPPGGWQETQYF.

The V and J genes are TRBV6-1 and TRBJ2-3; TRBD2 matches at 9 bases. CDR1 is MNHNS, CDR2 SASEGT, per germline. The CDR3 length is 13 residues. The trim removed 8 bases at V and 4 bases at J, leaving 4 bases unmatched. The chain's CDR3 is CASGAGGADTQYF. The CDR3 DNA follows: TGTGCCAGCGGGGCGGGGGGGGCAGATACGCAGTATTTT.

This sequence joins TRBV19 and TRBJ1-2; TRBD1 matches 9 bases. The CDR3 covers 14 residues. V gave up 6 bases and J gave up 7 bases; unmatched junction bases: 9. Germline V CDR1 and CDR2: LNHDA, SQIVND (reference sequence). CDR3 sequence: CASRGGQGRPGYTF. As DNA, the CDR3 is TGTGCCAGTAGGGGGGGACAGGGTCGGCCTGGCTACACCTTC.

This chain connects TRBV7-6 to TRBJ2-2; D not certain. Trimming shortened V by 6 bases and J by 7 bases, and 15 bases separated the two germline ends. Germline CDR1 SGHVS, CDR2 FNYEAQ. CDR3 length: 14 residues. This chain's CDR3 is CASRLLGAGGELFF. CDR3 in DNA: TGTGCCAGCAGACTCTTAGGAGCCGGCGGGGAGCTGTTTTTT.

The CDR3 loop reads CASTAGPSTDTQYF. DNA for the CDR3: TGTGCCAGCACAGCGGGCCCTAGCACAGATACGCAGTATTTT. The chain joins TRBV6-6 to TRBJ2-3; tentative D call: TRBD2 (6 bases). The CDR3 length is 14 residues. Trimming took 7 bases from V and 0 from J, leaving 11 bases between them. Germline V gives CDR1 MNHNY, CDR2 SVGAGI (reference sequence).

The genes are TRBV9 and TRBJ2-5; 10 bases map to TRBD1. The germline V gene has CDR1 SGDLS and CDR2 YYNGEE. The CDR3 sequence is 16 residues long. The V gene end was trimmed by 4 bases and the J gene end by 5 bases; junction bases not matched to a gene: 11. DNA of the CDR3: TGTGCCAGCAGCCTCCCCCCCGGACAGGGGGGGGAGACCCAGTACTTC. Its protein is CASSLPPGQGGETQYF.

The V and J genes are TRBV5-1 and TRBJ2-3; D unclear. Germline V gene lookup returns CDR1 SGHRS and CDR2 YFSETQ. The CDR3 has 14 amino acids. With 2 bases removed from V and 0 bases from J, the gap between germline ends came to 7 bases. CDR3 in amino acids: CASSFGLSTDTQYF. The DNA of the CDR3 is TGCGCCAGCAGCTTCGGTCTTAGCACAGATACGCAGTATTTT.

The chain combines TRBV15 with TRBJ1-5; D uncertain. The CDR3 consists of 14 residues. From germline, CDR1 is LNHNV and CDR2 YYDKDF (reference sequence). V was shortened by 5 bases and J by 4 bases, with 12 bases between the two germline ends. The CDR3 loop is CATSGVTANQPQHF. The DNA of the CDR3 is TGTGCCACCAGCGGCGTTACAGCAAATCAGCCCCAGCATTTT. The full variable domain, with the rest looked up from reference TRBV15 and TRBJ1-5, is DAMVIQNPRYQVTQFGKPVTLSCSQTLNHNVMYWYQQKSSQAPKLLFHYYDKDFNNEADTPDNFQSRRPNTSFCFLDIRSPGLGDTAMYLCATSGVTANQPQHFGDGTRLSIL.

The chain recombines TRBV9 with TRBJ2-7; 12 bases map to TRBD2. This CDR3 comprises 15 residues. Germline-derived CDR1 and CDR2 are SGDLS and YYNGEE. J was trimmed by 7 bases and V by 3 bases; bases with no gene match: 8. The CDR3 sequence is CASSGTSGGPGEQYF. The CDR3 nucleotides are TGTGCCAGCAGCGGTACTAGCGGGGGGCCGGGGGAGCAGTACTTC.

CDR3 in DNA: TGTGCCAGCAGCTTAAGTACGGACTTACAGTACTTC. Translation: CASSLSTDLQYF. J is TRBJ2-5 and V is TRBV13, with a tentative D call TRBD2 (5 bases). The V gene lost 2 bases and the J gene lost 11 bases, with 12 bases spanning the gap. CDR1 is PRHDT, CDR2 FYEKMQ, per germline (reference sequence). The CDR3 has 12 amino acids. Full variable domain (outside the CDR3, taken from reference TRBV13 and TRBJ2-5): AAGVIQSPRHLIKEKRETATLKCYPIPRHDTVYWYQQGPGQDPQFLISFYEKMQSDKGSIPDRFSAQQFSDYHSELNMSSLELGDSALYFCASSLSTDLQYFGPGTRLLVL.

This clone was seen a few times. The chain combines TRBV4-1 with TRBJ1-4; no firm D call. The CDR3 is 15 amino acids. In germline, CDR1 is MGHRA, CDR2 YSYEKL. Trimming pared 8 bases from V and 8 bases from J, leaving 21 bases between. DNA for the CDR3: TGCGCCAGCTCTGGAGGTGGGTTGAGGCGAGAAAAACTGTTTTTT. Amino acid sequence: CASSGGGLRREKLFF.

In this sample, this clone turned up once. The chain joins TRBV7-2 to TRBJ1-2, with D uncertain. This CDR3 has 12 amino acids. V was shortened by 2 bases and J by 2 bases, with 3 bases between the two germline ends. CDR1 SGHTA and CDR2 FQGNSA come from the germline V gene. The CDR3 spells CASSLQNYGYTF. CDR3 nucleotides: TGTGCCAGCAGCTTACAGAACTATGGCTACACCTTC.

The chain combines TRBV19 with TRBJ1-5; 8 bases line up with TRBD1. In germline, CDR1 is LNHDA, CDR2 SQIVND (reference sequence). The CDR3 extends over 18 amino acids. The V segment lost 6 bases and the J segment 0 bases; nucleotides outside the gene matches: 13. DNA of the CDR3: TGTGCCAGTAGCAGTGACAGGGGTGGTAGTTATAGCAATCAGCCCCAGCATTTT. Residues: CASSSDRGGSYSNQPQHF.

The J gene is TRBJ2-3, the V gene TRBV5-1; perhaps TRBD2 as D (6 bases). The CDR3 runs 16 residues. Germline-derived CDR1 and CDR2 are SGHRS and YFSETQ. Trimming stripped 4 bases from V and 0 bases from J, with 15 bases between. The CDR3 DNA is TGCGCCAGCAGCCAGATCCTTGCGGGGAGCACAGATACGCAGTATTTT. Protein sequence: CASSQILAGSTDTQYF. Drawing the rest from reference TRBV5-1 and TRBJ2-3, the complete variable domain is KAGVTQTPRYLIKTRGQQVTLSCSPISGHRSVSWYQQTPGQGLQFLFEYFSETQRNKGNFPGRFSGRQFSNSRSEMNVSTLELGDSALYLCASSQILAGSTDTQYFGPGTRLTVL.

The gene calls are TRBV5-1 and TRBJ2-3; the D gene is possibly TRBD1 (5 bases). The CDR3 totals 17 residues. V was pared by 0 bases and J by 3 bases, with 17 bases between. Germline V gives CDR1 SGHRS, CDR2 YFSETQ. The CDR3 sequence is CASSLGARVQETDTQYF. The DNA for the CDR3 is TGCGCCAGCAGCTTGGGGGCCCGGGTACAGGAGACAGATACGCAGTATTTT.

The V gene is TRBV5-6, the J gene TRBJ2-2; 9 nucleotides align to TRBD1. The germline gives CDR1 SGHDT, CDR2 YYEEEE. CDR3 length equals 16 residues. V shed 5 bases and J 3 bases; nucleotides not matched to a gene: 8. CDR3: CASRRTGGLYTGELFF. In nucleotides, the CDR3 is TGTGCCAGCAGGCGTACAGGGGGCCTATACACCGGGGAGCTGTTTTTT.

This chain links TRBV6-6 with TRBJ1-1; 7 bases align to TRBD1. CDR3 size: 14 residues. V trimming: 2 bases; J trimming: 13 bases; junction bases outside the gene matches: 13. Germline lookup yields CDR1 MNHNY and CDR2 SVGAGI (reference sequence). CDR3 DNA sequence: TGTGCCAGCAGTTACCTCGACAGGGCCGGTTTGGTTTTCTTT. It yields the protein CASSYLDRAGLVFF.

V and J are TRBV6-5 and TRBJ1-5; 10 nucleotides agree with TRBD1. This CDR3 region has 15 residues. The ends lost 5 bases at V and 3 bases at J; junction bases unmatched: 4. Germline CDR1 MNHEY, CDR2 SVGAGI. CDR3 in DNA: TGTGCCAGCAGTAGGACAGGGGGTTCCAATCAGCCCCAGCATTTT. Amino acid sequence: CASSRTGGSNQPQHF.

J is TRBJ2-3 and V is TRBV6-1, with D possibly TRBD2 on 6 matching bases. Germline assignment: CDR1 MNHNS and CDR2 SASEGT. Trimming left V 6 bases short and J 2 bases short, with 15 bases between. This CDR3 region has 15 residues. The CDR3 region is CASRAQAGSTDTQYF. For the CDR3, the DNA is TGTGCCAGCAGGGCCCAGGCGGGGTCCACAGATACGCAGTATTTT.

This rearrangement joins TRBV11-2 to TRBJ2-1, with 13 positions matching TRBD2. V lost 5 bases, J lost 8 bases, and 6 bases stayed unmatched. This CDR3 comprises 15 residues. CDR1 is SGHAT and CDR2 is FQNNGV in the germline V gene. The CDR3, as DNA: TGTGCCAGCAGCCTCGGGACTAGCGGGGCTCATGAGCAGTTCTTC. It translates to CASSLGTSGAHEQFF.

This clone has just a few counts. The J gene is TRBJ2-7, the V gene TRBV5-6; 7 bases match TRBD1. Germline assignment: CDR1 SGHDT and CDR2 YYEEEE. This CDR3 is built from 13 residues. V shed 4 bases and J 7 bases; nucleotides not matched to a gene: 8. The DNA of the CDR3 is TGTGCCAGCAGCCTCGCCGGGACAGAAGAGCAGTACTTC. This codes for CASSLAGTEEQYF.

This clone has a handful of counts. The chain uses TRBV6-1 and TRBJ1-4; TRBD1 might be the D (5 bases). V was clipped by 0 bases and J by 0 bases, with 8 bases between them. This CDR3 has 16 residues. The germline V gene has CDR1 MNHNS and CDR2 SASEGT. This chain's CDR3 is CASSEAPGPTNEKLFF. The CDR3, as DNA: TGTGCCAGCAGTGAAGCACCAGGGCCAACTAATGAAAAACTGTTTTTT.

The J gene is TRBJ2-7, the V gene TRBV9; 7 bases agree with TRBD1. CDR1 SGDLS and CDR2 YYNGEE come from the germline V gene. The trim removed 5 bases at V and 1 base at J, leaving 9 bases unmatched. This CDR3 has 15 amino acids. CDR3 bases: TGTGCCAGCAGTCGAACCGGGACAGAGTCCTACGAGCAGTACTTC. Its protein product is CASSRTGTESYEQYF.

The rearrangement uses TRBV30 and TRBJ1-2, with 9 bases identical to TRBD1. CDR1 and CDR2 (germline): GTSNPN, SVGIG (reference sequence). The CDR3 is made up of 15 amino acids. The V segment lost 4 bases and the J segment 6 bases; nucleotides outside the gene matches: 12. The CDR3 nucleotides are TGTGCCTGGATGACCGGGACAGGGATATGGAATGGCTACACCTTC. Translated, it gives CAWMTGTGIWNGYTF.

This sequence joins TRBV13 and TRBJ1-1, with D tentatively TRBD1 (6 bases). The V end was cut by 5 bases, the J end by 1 base, with 8 bases between. The length of the CDR3 is 13 residues. Germline V gene sequence: CDR1 PRHDT, CDR2 FYEKMQ (reference sequence). The CDR3 protein is CASSRGQNTEAFF. The CDR3 nucleotides are TGTGCCAGCAGCCGGGGACAGAACACTGAAGCTTTCTTT.

The CDR3 here is CASSLDGVGGGLYEQYF. The CDR3 nucleotides read TGTGCCAGCAGCTTAGATGGGGTGGGGGGGGGCCTCTACGAGCAGTACTTC. The V gene is TRBV11-2, the J gene TRBJ2-7; possibly TRBD2 for D (7 bases). Trimming took off 0 bases at V and 3 bases at J, with 18 bases between the two ends. This CDR3 has 17 amino acids. Germline CDR1 SGHAT, CDR2 FQNNGV.